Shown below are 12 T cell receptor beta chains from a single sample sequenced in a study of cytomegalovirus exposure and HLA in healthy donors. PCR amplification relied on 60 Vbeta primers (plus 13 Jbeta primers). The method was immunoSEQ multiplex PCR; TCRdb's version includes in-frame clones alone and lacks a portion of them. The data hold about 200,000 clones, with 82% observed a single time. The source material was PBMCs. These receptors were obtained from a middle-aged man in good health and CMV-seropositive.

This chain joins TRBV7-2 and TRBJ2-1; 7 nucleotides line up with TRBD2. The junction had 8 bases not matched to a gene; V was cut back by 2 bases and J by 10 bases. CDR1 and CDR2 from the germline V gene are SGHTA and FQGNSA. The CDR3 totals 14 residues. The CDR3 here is CASSLMAGVPEQFF. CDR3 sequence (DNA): TGTGCCAGCAGCTTAATGGCGGGAGTTCCCGAGCAGTTCTTC.

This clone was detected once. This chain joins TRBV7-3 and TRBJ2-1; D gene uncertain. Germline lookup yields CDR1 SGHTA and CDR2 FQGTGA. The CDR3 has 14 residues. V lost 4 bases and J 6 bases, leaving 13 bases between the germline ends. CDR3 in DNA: TGTGCCAGCAGCTCTTCCTTTGACACCAATGAGCAGTTCTTC. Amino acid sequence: CASSSSFDTNEQFF. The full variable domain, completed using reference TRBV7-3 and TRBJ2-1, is GAGVSQTPSNKVTEKGKYVELRCDPISGHTALYWYRQSLGQGPEFLIYFQGTGAADDSGLPNDRFFAVRPEGSVSTLKIQRTERGDSAVYLCASSSSFDTNEQFFGPGTRLTVL.

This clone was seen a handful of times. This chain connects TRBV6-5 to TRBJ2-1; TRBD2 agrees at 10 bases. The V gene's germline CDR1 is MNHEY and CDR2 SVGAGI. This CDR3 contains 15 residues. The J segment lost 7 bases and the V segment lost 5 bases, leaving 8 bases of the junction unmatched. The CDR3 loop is CASSPEASGRNEQFF. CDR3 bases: TGTGCCAGCAGTCCAGAGGCTAGCGGGAGAAATGAGCAGTTCTTC.

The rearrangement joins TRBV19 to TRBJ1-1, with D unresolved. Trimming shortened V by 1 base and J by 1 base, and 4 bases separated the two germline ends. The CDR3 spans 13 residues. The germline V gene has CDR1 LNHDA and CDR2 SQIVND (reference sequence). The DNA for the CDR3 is TGTGCCAGTAGTATAGGAGAGAACACTGAAGCTTTCTTT. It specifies CASSIGENTEAFF.

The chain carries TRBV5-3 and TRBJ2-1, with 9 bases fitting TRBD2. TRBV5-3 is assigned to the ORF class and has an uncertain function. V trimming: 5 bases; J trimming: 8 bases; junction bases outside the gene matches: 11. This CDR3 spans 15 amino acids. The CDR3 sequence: CARSREASGDDEQFF. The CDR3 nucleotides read TGTGCCAGAAGTCGTGAGGCTAGCGGGGACGATGAGCAGTTCTTC.

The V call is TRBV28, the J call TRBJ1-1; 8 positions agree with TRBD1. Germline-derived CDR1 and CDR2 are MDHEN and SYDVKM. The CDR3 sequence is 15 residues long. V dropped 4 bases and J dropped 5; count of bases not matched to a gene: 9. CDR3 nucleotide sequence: TGTGCCAGCAGTTCCCCTCGGACAGGGAAGACTGAAGCTTTCTTT. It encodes CASSSPRTGKTEAFF.

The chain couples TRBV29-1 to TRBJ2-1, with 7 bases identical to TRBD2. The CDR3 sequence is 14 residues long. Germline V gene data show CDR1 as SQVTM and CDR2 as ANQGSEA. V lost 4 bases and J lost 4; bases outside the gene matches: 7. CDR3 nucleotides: TGCAGCGTTGTACGGGCTAGCGGTTACAATGAGCAGTTCTTC. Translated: CSVVRASGYNEQFF.

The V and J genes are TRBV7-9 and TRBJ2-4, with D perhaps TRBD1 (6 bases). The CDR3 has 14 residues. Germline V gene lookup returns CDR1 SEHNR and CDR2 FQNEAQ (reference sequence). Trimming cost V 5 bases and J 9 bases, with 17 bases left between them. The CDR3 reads CASSLPDSPSIQYF. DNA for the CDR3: TGTGCCAGCAGCCTCCCGGACAGCCCAAGCATTCAGTACTTC.

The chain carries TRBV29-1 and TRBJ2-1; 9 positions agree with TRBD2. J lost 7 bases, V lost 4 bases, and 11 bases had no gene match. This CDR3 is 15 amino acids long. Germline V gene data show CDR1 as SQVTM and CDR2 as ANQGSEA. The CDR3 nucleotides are TGCAGCGTTGGGGGCCTTGGCGGGAGGGTAAATGAGCAGTTCTTC. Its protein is CSVGGLGGRVNEQFF.

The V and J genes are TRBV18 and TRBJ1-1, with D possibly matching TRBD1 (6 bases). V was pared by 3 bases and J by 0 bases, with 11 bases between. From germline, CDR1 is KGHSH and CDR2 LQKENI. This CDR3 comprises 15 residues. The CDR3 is CASSPLNRVNTEAFF. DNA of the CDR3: TGTGCCAGCTCACCGCTAAACAGGGTGAACACTGAAGCTTTCTTT.

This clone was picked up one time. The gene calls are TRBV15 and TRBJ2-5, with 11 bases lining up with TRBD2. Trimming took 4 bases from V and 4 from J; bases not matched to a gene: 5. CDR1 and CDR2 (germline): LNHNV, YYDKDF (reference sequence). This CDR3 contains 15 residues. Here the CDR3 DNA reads TGTGCCACCAGCATTAGCGGGAGGGCCTTAGAGACCCAGTACTTC. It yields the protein CATSISGRALETQYF. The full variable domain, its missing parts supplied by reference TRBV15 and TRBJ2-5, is DAMVIQNPRYQVTQFGKPVTLSCSQTLNHNVMYWYQQKSSQAPKLLFHYYDKDFNNEADTPDNFQSRRPNTSFCFLDIRSPGLGDTAMYLCATSISGRALETQYFGPGTRLLVL.

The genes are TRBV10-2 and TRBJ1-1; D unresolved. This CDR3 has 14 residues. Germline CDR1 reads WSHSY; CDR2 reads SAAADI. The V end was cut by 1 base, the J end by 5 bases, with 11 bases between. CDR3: CASSEFPGRTEAFF. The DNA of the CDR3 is TGCGCCAGCAGTGAGTTCCCAGGAAGGACTGAAGCTTTCTTT.